What follows is one T cell receptor beta chain and its context. The assay was immunoSEQ multiplex PCR, and TCRdb's table has in-frame clones only and misses some. The sample records over 200,000 clones, approximately 90% being singletons. The data derive from a study of blood T cell repertoires in COVID-19. Overall study context: Sources were T cells, B-cell-depleted T cells, or PBMCs; the material itself was cDNA or gDNA.

Germline CDR1 reads SGHTA; CDR2 reads FQGNSA. Trimming cost V 2 bases and J 0 bases, with 10 bases left between them. CDR3 size: 16 residues. The clonotype was recovered from a man older than 75 with acute or convalescent COVID-19. The chain employs TRBV7-2 and TRBJ2-2; D uncertain. The sequencing input was peripheral blood. The CDR3 coding sequence is TGTGCCAGCAGCTTATCCTCCACAGCGAACACCGGGGAGCTGTTTTTT. Its protein is CASSLSSTANTGELFF.